This paragraph reports one TCR beta chain. Assay: immunoSEQ multiplex PCR; the TCRdb copy retains only in-frame clones and omits some. Of 40,000 to 65,000 clones listed, around 84% are singletons. The sample is drawn from a study of T cell clones after liver transplantation. About the study: Three of the eight recipients were HCV-positive; the rest had non-autoimmune, non-viral transplant indications. Samples came pre-transplant, pre-randomization before withdrawal, and post-randomization after withdrawal ended.

With 0 bases removed from V and 3 bases from J, the gap between germline ends came to 9 bases. The germline V gene has CDR1 SGDLS and CDR2 YYNGEE. CDR3 length equals 15 residues. This sample comprised CD4+ T cells from blood, obtained before liver transplant. This sequence joins TRBV9 and TRBJ2-2; maybe TRBD2 (6 bases). The TCR sequence derives from a human donor who received a liver transplant. CDR3 DNA sequence: TGTGCCAGCAGCGTAGGACTAGGTTACACCGGGGAGCTGTTTTTT. Its protein product is CASSVGLGYTGELFF.